These 18 T cell receptor beta chains share one sample of origin, sequenced in a study of blood T cell repertoires in COVID-19 (TCRdb year 2020). The library was generated by the immunoSEQ multiplex PCR assay. TCRdb limited this immuneACCESS table to in-frame rearrangements with V and J called. A share of clones is missing; checked studies link under half to unresolved V genes, and the rest is unexplained. The sample contains approximately 93,000 clones, 75% to 90% of them found a single time. The ten largest account for roughly 1.2% of the sample. Sample: peripheral blood. These TCRs come from a human donor in a cohort sampled during active COVID-19.

The chain employs TRBV19 and TRBJ2-7; D might be TRBD2 (7 bases). The length of the CDR3 is 14 residues. Germline V lookup: CDR1 LNHDA, CDR2 SQIVND (reference sequence). The V and J ends lost 10 bases and 2 bases respectively, with 18 bases between them. In DNA, the CDR3 is TGTGCCACCGCTTATGGGGGGGGCACCTACGAGCAGTACTTC. Its protein product is CATAYGGGTYEQYF.

The chain has TRBV19 and TRBJ1-2; no clear D. With 1 base removed from V and 6 bases from J, the gap between germline ends came to 15 bases. This CDR3 region has 15 residues. Germline values: CDR1 LNHDA, CDR2 SQIVND (reference sequence). The CDR3 coding sequence is TGTGCCAGTAGTATAGGAGACCAGGAAACCAATGGCTACACCTTC. This codes for CASSIGDQETNGYTF.

The J gene is TRBJ2-1, the V gene TRBV11-2; TRBD1 matches at 9 bases. Germline V gene data show CDR1 as SGHAT and CDR2 as FQNNGV. Trimming removed 4 bases from V and 14 bases from J; junction bases left unmatched: 3. There are 11 residues in the CDR3. CDR3 amino acids: CASSSTGGKFF. The CDR3 region has the DNA TGTGCCAGCAGCTCCACAGGGGGCAAGTTCTTC.

The rearrangement joins TRBV5-1 to TRBJ1-1, with TRBD1 as a possible D gene (5 bases). The CDR3 consists of 15 residues. Germline V gene data show CDR1 as SGHRS and CDR2 as YFSETQ. With 2 bases removed from V and 0 bases from J, the gap between germline ends came to 11 bases. The CDR3 is CASSFGEGLNTEAFF. The CDR3 DNA follows: TGCGCCAGCAGCTTCGGGGAGGGGTTGAACACTGAAGCTTTCTTT.

This sequence joins TRBV7-3 and TRBJ1-1, with 7 bases fitting TRBD1. The CDR3 length is 15 residues. Germline lookup yields CDR1 SGHTA and CDR2 FQGTGA. After removal of 5 bases from V and 0 bases from J, the junction contained 6 bases not matched to a gene. In DNA form, the CDR3 reads TGTGCCAGCAGCCTGGGGGACAGCCTGAACACTGAAGCTTTCTTT. This codes for CASSLGDSLNTEAFF.

V usage is TRBV18 and J usage is TRBJ2-2; TRBD2 is a possible D gene (6 bases). V shed 4 bases and J shed 6 bases, with 9 bases lying between them. The CDR3 contains 13 residues. The germline CDR1 and CDR2 sequences are KGHSH and LQKENI. CDR3: CASSLTSSGELFF. The CDR3 bases are TGTGCCAGCTCACTCACTAGCTCCGGGGAGCTGTTTTTT.

This clone was found a few times. As DNA, the CDR3 is TGTGCCAGTAGTATGGCAGGGAATACCTACGAGCAGTACTTC. This translates into CASSMAGNTYEQYF. This chain links TRBV19 with TRBJ2-7, with D possibly TRBD1 on 5 matching bases. Trimming took off 3 bases at V and 2 bases at J, with 11 bases between the two ends. The CDR3 runs to 14 residues. CDR1 and CDR2 from the germline V gene are LNHDA and SQIVND (reference sequence).

The chain recombines TRBV12-3 or TRBV12-4 with TRBJ2-7; no clear D. V was clipped by 3 bases and J by 4 bases, with 7 bases between them. CDR3 length: 12 amino acids. This chain's CDR3 is CASSFQVYEQYF. As DNA, the CDR3 is TGTGCCAGCAGTTTCCAGGTGTACGAGCAGTACTTC.

The rearrangement joins TRBV2 to TRBJ2-3; 11 bases line up with TRBD2. This CDR3 has 15 amino acids. J gave up 3 bases and V 6 bases, and 5 bases lay outside the gene matches. Looked up from germline, CDR1 is SNHLY and CDR2 is FYNNEI. CDR3 sequence: CASRAWTSGTDTQYF. The CDR3 DNA is TGTGCCAGCAGGGCCTGGACTAGCGGGACAGATACGCAGTATTTT.

This sequence joins TRBV6-2 or TRBV6-3 and TRBJ1-5; the match to TRBD1 covers 8 bases. Germline trimming cut 2 bases from V and 3 bases from J; bases unmatched to any gene: 9. The CDR3 covers 17 residues. Germline values: CDR1 MNHEY, CDR2 SVGEGT. CDR3 in DNA: TGTGCCAGCAGTTACCCAACAGGGGGAGACTTCAATCAGCCCCAGCATTTT. Its protein product is CASSYPTGGDFNQPQHF.

This chain uses TRBV2 with TRBJ2-7; a weak D match, TRBD2 (5 bases). This CDR3 has 17 residues. V was cut by 3 bases and J by 7 bases, with 25 bases left in between. Germline lookup yields CDR1 SNHLY and CDR2 FYNNEI. This CDR3 reads CASSEMLAPLSPREQYF. Written as DNA, the CDR3 is TGTGCCAGCAGTGAGATGCTAGCCCCCCTTAGTCCCCGGGAGCAGTACTTC.

The chain carries TRBV15 and TRBJ2-3; 12 positions match TRBD2. The CDR3 covers 17 residues. Trimming took 1 base from V and 4 from J; bases not matched to a gene: 6. Looked up from germline, CDR1 is LNHNV and CDR2 is YYDKDF (reference sequence). The CDR3 loop is CATSRGPSGREADTQYF. CDR3 DNA: TGTGCCACCAGCAGAGGGCCTAGCGGGAGGGAGGCAGATACGCAGTATTTT.

The chain uses TRBV2 and TRBJ1-3, with TRBD1 identical over 7 bases. Germline CDR1 is SNHLY and CDR2 is FYNNEI. Trimming removed 6 bases from V and 0 bases from J; junction bases left unmatched: 11. CDR3 length: 17 residues. CDR3 in DNA: TGTGCCAGCAGCCCCGCGAGGGGGCCAAGCTCTGGAAACACCATATATTTT. Translating gives CASSPARGPSSGNTIYF.

V usage is TRBV6-6 and J usage is TRBJ2-1; D ambiguous. The germline V gene has CDR1 MNHNY and CDR2 SVGAGI (reference sequence). Trimming took 6 bases from V and 8 from J, leaving 17 bases between them. CDR3 length: 14 residues. CDR3 protein: CASRDTLYRDEQFF. CDR3 DNA: TGTGCCAGCAGAGACACTCTATACAGAGATGAGCAGTTCTTC.

J is TRBJ1-4 and V is TRBV28, with D possibly TRBD1 on 5 matching bases. The CDR3 contains 16 residues. Germline loops: CDR1 MDHEN, CDR2 SYDVKM. Trimming pared 3 bases from V and 8 bases from J, leaving 19 bases between. CDR3: CASSLPSWQGGEKLFF. The CDR3 region has the DNA TGTGCCAGCAGTTTGCCGTCTTGGCAGGGAGGGGAAAAACTGTTTTTT.

The gene calls are TRBV3-1 (or the pseudogene TRBV3-2) and TRBJ1-4; D is unclear. CDR1 is LGHDT, CDR2 YNNKEL, per germline (reference sequence). This CDR3 comprises 17 residues. The V end lost 4 bases, the J end lost 4 bases, and 19 bases lay between the germline ends. The CDR3 DNA reads TGTGCCAGCAGCCTACACGAGGCGGGGATCTTTAATGAAAAACTGTTTTTT. This translates into CASSLHEAGIFNEKLFF.

The gene calls are TRBV18 and TRBJ2-3; 9 bases align to TRBD1. CDR1 and CDR2 from the germline V gene are KGHSH and LQKENI. With V trimmed by 2 bases and J by 1 base, 16 bases remained unmatched. This CDR3 comprises 20 residues. The CDR3 bases are TGTGCCAGCTCACCAACGGCGCAAGGACAGGGGCTCCGGGGCACAGATACGCAGTATTTT. It encodes CASSPTAQGQGLRGTDTQYF.

This chain connects TRBV10-1 to TRBJ2-7, with TRBD1 matching 8 bases. The germline V gene has CDR1 WNHNN and CDR2 SYGVQD (reference sequence). V shed 3 bases and J 7 bases; nucleotides not matched to a gene: 11. CDR3 length equals 15 residues. CDR3 residues: CASSEGGQGPGEQYF. The CDR3 coding sequence is TGCGCCAGCAGTGAAGGTGGACAGGGCCCCGGGGAGCAGTACTTC.